A selection of T cell receptor beta chains follows, all from one sample in a study of shared clonotypes between healthy human individuals. Method: immunoSEQ multiplex PCR; TCRdb's copy keeps in-frame clones and lacks some. The sample yields around 700,000 clones, roughly 70% seen once. The sample comprised memory CD4+ T cells sorted from blood. These receptors all come from a woman aged 30 to 39 in good health. The CDR3 runs from the conserved cysteine through the conserved F or W. The D gene is left open where the match is weak. Not all rows give a size; the values are once, few, many and, for expanded clones, a class.

clone_size,d_call,v_call,cdr3_length,j_call,cdr3_aa,cdr3_nt
.,.,TRBV28,17,TRBJ2-3,CASSLPQQGRGTDTQYF,TGTGCCAGCAGTTTACCCCAACAGGGCCGGGGCACAGATACGCAGTATTTT
many,TRBD2,TRBV10-3,16,TRBJ2-1,CAISESKISGGNEQFF,TGTGCCATCAGTGAGTCGAAAATCTCGGGAGGCAATGAGCAGTTCTTC
.,.,TRBV27,13,TRBJ1-2,CASGLGAPYGYTF,TGTGCCAGCGGCCTAGGGGCTCCGTATGGCTACACCTTC
.,TRBD1,TRBV7-9,14,TRBJ2-3,CASSGRDRTDTQYF,TGTGCCAGCAGCGGCCGGGACAGAACAGATACGCAGTATTTT
.,TRBD2,TRBV18,15,TRBJ2-7,CASSPLDSGKPEQYF,TGTGCCAGCTCACCATTAGATAGCGGGAAACCCGAGCAGTACTTC
.,.,TRBV29-1,12,TRBJ1-5,CSVGDPNQPQHF,TGCAGCGTGGGGGATCCCAATCAGCCCCAGCATTTT
few,.,TRBV29-1,12,TRBJ1-2,CSVEESNYGYTF,TGCAGCGTTGAAGAGAGCAACTATGGCTACACCTTC
.,.,TRBV7-9,17,TRBJ2-1,CASSPEGKGRTYNEQFF,TGTGCCAGCAGCCCAGAGGGAAAGGGGAGGACCTACAATGAGCAGTTCTTC
few,TRBD2,TRBV2,15,TRBJ2-1,CASRKLAVGENEQFF,TGTGCCAGCAGGAAACTAGCGGTAGGGGAGAATGAGCAGTTCTTC
.,.,TRBV6-1,14,TRBJ1-3,CASSEGQRGNTIYF,TGTGCCAGCAGTGAAGGACAGCGCGGAAACACCATATATTTT
few,.,TRBV4-1,16,TRBJ2-1,CASSQGDGSRGNEQFF,TGCGCCAGCAGCCAAGGTGACGGGAGCCGGGGCAATGAGCAGTTCTTC
.,.,TRBV7-3,15,TRBJ2-1,CASSRDLGAYNEQFF,TGTGCCAGCAGCCGCGACTTGGGGGCCTACAATGAGCAGTTCTTC
.,.,TRBV27,15,TRBJ2-6,CASSPLSSGANVLTF,TGTGCCAGCAGTCCTCTTAGCTCTGGGGCCAACGTCCTGACTTTC
few,TRBD1,TRBV6-1,14,TRBJ1-1,CASSARQGGAEAFF,TGTGCCAGCAGTGCCCGACAGGGCGGCGCTGAAGCTTTCTTT
.,.,TRBV28,15,TRBJ2-6,CASSPPVTGANVLTF,TGTGCCAGCAGTCCCCCGGTTACTGGGGCCAACGTCCTGACTTTC
.,.,TRBV28,11,TRBJ1-1,CASKGNTEAFF,TGTGCCAGCAAGGGAAACACTGAAGCTTTCTTT
few,.,TRBV5-4,13,TRBJ1-1,CASSPDSNTEAFF,TGTGCCAGCAGCCCGGACAGCAACACTGAAGCTTTCTTT
.,.,TRBV28,14,TRBJ1-5,CASSLLQGGQPQHF,TGTGCCAGCAGTTTATTACAGGGAGGACAGCCCCAGCATTTT
.,.,TRBV28,14,TRBJ1-1,CASNLQGILTEAFF,TGTGCCAGCAACTTACAGGGTATCCTCACTGAAGCTTTCTTT
once,TRBD1,TRBV5-1,16,TRBJ2-7,CASSLRGPDRADEQYF,TGCGCCAGCAGCTTGAGGGGACCCGACAGGGCTGACGAGCAGTACTTC
.,.,TRBV29-1,12,TRBJ2-5,CSVVPGQETQYF,TGCAGCGTTGTACCCGGTCAAGAGACCCAGTACTTC
.,TRBD1,TRBV30,17,TRBJ2-1,CAWTGRAGQGWGGEQFF,TGTGCCTGGACCGGGCGGGCCGGACAGGGATGGGGTGGTGAGCAGTTCTTC
.,TRBD2,TRBV6-6,14,TRBJ2-7,CASGKTSGRYEQYF,TGCGCCAGCGGGAAGACTAGCGGACGCTACGAGCAGTACTTC
.,.,TRBV20-1,11,TRBJ1-5,CSARGSQPQHF,TGCAGTGCCAGGGGTAGTCAGCCCCAGCATTTT
once,TRBD1,TRBV5-1,15,TRBJ2-7,CASSLAQTGLDEQYF,TGCGCCAGCAGCTTGGCCCAGACAGGGCTGGACGAGCAGTACTTC